The entry that follows covers one T cell receptor (beta chain) sequence. The sample originates from a study of control samples from healthy donors and cancer patients. The repertoire was sequenced with immunoSEQ multiplex PCR; TCRdb's copy has only in-frame clones and lacks some. The repertoire includes around 95,000 clones, around four fifths of them detected once, and 15% to 20% sits in the top ten. Trimming at V came to 5 bases and at J to 3 bases, leaving 5 bases not matched to a gene. In germline, CDR1 is LNHDA, CDR2 SQIVND (reference sequence). The CDR3 loop spans 16 amino acids. The sequencing input was blood. This chain joins TRBV19 and TRBJ2-6, with 9 bases aligning to TRBD2. The sequence was collected from a young man in good health. CDR3 nucleotides: TGTGCCAGTAGTGCAGCGGGGGGCGGTGGGGCCAACGTCCTGACTTTC. Amino acid sequence: CASSAAGGGGANVLTF.